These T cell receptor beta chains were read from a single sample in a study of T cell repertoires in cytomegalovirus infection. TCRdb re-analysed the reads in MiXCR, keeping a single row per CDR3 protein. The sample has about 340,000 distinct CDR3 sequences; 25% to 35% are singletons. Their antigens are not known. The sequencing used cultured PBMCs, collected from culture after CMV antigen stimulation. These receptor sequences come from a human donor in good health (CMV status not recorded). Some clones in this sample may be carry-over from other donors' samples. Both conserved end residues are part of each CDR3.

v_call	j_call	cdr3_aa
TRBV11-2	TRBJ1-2	CASSLADVYGYTF
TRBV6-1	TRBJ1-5	CASSSAGIGNQPQHF
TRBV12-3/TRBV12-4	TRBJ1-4	CASRDGGANEKLFF
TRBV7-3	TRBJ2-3	CASSPGLAGEKADTQYF
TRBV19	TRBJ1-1	CASSISFMAEIMNTEAFF
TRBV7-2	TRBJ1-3	CASSLASGVGNTIYF
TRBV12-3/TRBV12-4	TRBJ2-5	CASGQGETQYF
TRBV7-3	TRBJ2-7	CASSLNQGGEQYF
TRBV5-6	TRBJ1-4	CASSSYTSTNEKLFF
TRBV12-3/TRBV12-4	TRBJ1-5	CASSLFRGSNQPQHF
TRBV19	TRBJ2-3	CASSPWTLGRTDTQYF
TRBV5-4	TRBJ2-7	CASSLGERREQYF
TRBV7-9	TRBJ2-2	CASSPLPIVGGELFF
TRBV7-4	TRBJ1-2	CASSQPGRLEGYTF
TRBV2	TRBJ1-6	CASSEATTGGGSSPLHF
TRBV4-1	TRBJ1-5	CASSQDSGFSNQPQHF
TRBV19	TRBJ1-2	CASSIAGSSYGYTF
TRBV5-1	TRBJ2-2	CASSVRTPSGTANTGELFF
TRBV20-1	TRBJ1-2	CSAREGGQGAGYTF
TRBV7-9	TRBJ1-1	CASSLPEGKVTEAFF
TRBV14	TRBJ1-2	CASSPAWGWGLGYTF
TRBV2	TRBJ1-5	CASKGVVGNQPQHF
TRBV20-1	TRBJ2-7	CSATDPSSYEQYF
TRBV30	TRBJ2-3	CAWSAPGTDTQYF
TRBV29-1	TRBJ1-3	CSVAGTGAGNTIYF
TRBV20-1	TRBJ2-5	CSARTGGQETQYF
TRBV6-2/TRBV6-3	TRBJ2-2	CASSPRLPLPGELFF
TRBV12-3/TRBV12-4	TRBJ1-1	CASSSGGAHTEAFF
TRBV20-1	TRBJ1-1	CSAVGGRDTEAFF
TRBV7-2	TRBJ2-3	CASSSGTSGSFTDTQYF
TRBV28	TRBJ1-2	CALREPTSYGYTF
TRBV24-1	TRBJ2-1	CATSDLGGPNGDEQFF
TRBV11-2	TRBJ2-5	CASMTHRGTQYF
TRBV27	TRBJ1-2	CASSLRGATNYGYTF
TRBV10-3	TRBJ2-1	CAISESQGMTYNEQFF
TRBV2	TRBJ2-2	CATPGTDPNTGELFF
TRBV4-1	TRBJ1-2	CASSHHGGYTF
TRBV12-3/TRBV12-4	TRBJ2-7	CASSYSRDSSYEQYF
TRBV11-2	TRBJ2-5	CASSSRLAGRQETQYF
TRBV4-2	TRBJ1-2	CASSQDLQGYGYTF
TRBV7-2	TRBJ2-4	CASSLGPVGSEIQYF
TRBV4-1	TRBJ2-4	CASSQFVRDKNIQYF